This T cell receptor beta chain was identified during a study of T-cell memory formation after mild COVID-19. Study observations and caveats: Detection of some responders pre-infection suggested pre-existing cross-reactive memory T cells participated.

TCRdb analysed the 5' RACE reads with MiXCR anew, one entry per CDR3 protein. The sample lists roughly 130,000 distinct CDR3 sequences; roughly 6% were seen once. Turning to this clonotype: Its antigen is not known.

The V end lost 2 bases, the J end lost 0 bases, and 16 bases lay between the germline ends. The germline CDR1 and CDR2 sequences are SGHTA and FQGNSA. The CDR3 has 17 residues. V usage is TRBV7-2 and J usage is TRBJ1-2; unclear D gene. The sequencing input was PBMCs or a T cell subset sorted from them (not recorded which). The sequence was obtained from an adult woman who had mild COVID-19 (a few samples of this study predate the infection). Cell type and time point are not known. This CDR3 is CASSLRVGRAANYGYTF. The CDR3 nucleotides are TGTGCCAGCAGCTTAAGGGTTGGTCGAGCTGCTAACTATGGCTACACCTTC.